This T cell receptor beta chain comes out of a study of beta chain features in type 1 diabetes. Study context: Sorted cell examination encompassed around 100,000,000 cells across all samples.

This clone turned up a few times. Its matching antigen is unknown. Based on CD45RO/CCR7/CD25/CD127/CD95/CD27, CD4+ regulatory, stem cell-like memory, naive and central memory cells were sorted. Sorting gave populations that all exceeded 98% purity. Expressed TCRB transcripts were sequenced because the isolated RNA had all been reverse transcribed beforehand. Sequencing used immunoSEQ multiplex PCR; TCRdb keeps in-frame clones, though not all of them. This table has more than 250,000 clones, 14% appearing once. Study-level results: A moderate, significant TCRB CDR3 shortening appeared in type 1 diabetes across four CD4+ subsets. Using cDNA template may skew counts toward highly expressing activated cells.

V was pared by 2 bases and J by 2 bases, with 1 base of the junction left unmatched. Germline values: CDR1 SGHRS, CDR2 YFSETQ. The CDR3 extends over 14 amino acids. The clonotype was recovered from a man aged 25-40 years with type 1 diabetes. This chain connects TRBV5-1 to TRBJ2-1; 7 bases are shared with TRBD1. The material sequenced was naive CD4+ T cells from blood. CDR3 bases: TGCGCCAGCAGCTTCGGGACAGCCTACAATGAGCAGTTCTTC. This gives the protein CASSFGTAYNEQFF.